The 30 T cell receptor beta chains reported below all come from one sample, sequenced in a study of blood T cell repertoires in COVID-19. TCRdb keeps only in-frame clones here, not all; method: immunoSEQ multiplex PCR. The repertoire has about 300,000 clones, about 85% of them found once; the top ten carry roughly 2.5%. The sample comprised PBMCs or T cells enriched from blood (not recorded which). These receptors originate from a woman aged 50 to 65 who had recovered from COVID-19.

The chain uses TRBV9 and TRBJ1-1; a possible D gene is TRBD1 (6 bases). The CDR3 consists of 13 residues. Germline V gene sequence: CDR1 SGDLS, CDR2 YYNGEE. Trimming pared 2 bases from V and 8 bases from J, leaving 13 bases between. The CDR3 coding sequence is TGTGCCAGCAGCGTGGGACACGGTCACGAAGCTTTCTTT. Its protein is CASSVGHGHEAFF.

The CDR3, as DNA: TGTGCCAGCAGCCCGTCGCGGGGGGGCTCCCAAAGGTTCTTC. Its protein product is CASSPSRGGSQRFF. The genes are TRBV3-1 (or the pseudogene TRBV3-2) and TRBJ2-1; TRBD2 matches 9 bases. V was clipped by 4 bases and J by 15 bases; unmatched bases: 13. The CDR3 extends over 14 amino acids. The germline V gene has CDR1 LGHDT and CDR2 YNNKEL (reference sequence).

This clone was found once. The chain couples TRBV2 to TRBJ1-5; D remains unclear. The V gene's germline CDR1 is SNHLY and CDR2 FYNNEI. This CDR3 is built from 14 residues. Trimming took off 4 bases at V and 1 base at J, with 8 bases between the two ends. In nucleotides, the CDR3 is TGTGCCAGCAGTGTAGCCAGAAGCAATCAGCCCCAGCATTTT. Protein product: CASSVARSNQPQHF. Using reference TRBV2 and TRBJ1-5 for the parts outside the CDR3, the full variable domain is EPEVTQTPSHQVTQMGQEVILRCVPISNHLYFYWYRQILGQKVEFLVSFYNNEISEKSEIFDDQFSVERPDGSNFTLKIRSTKLEDSAMYFCASSVARSNQPQHFGDGTRLSIL.

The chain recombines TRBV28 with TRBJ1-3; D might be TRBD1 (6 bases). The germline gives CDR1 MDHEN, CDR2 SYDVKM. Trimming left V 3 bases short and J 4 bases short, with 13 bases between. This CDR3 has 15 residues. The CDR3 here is CASSFGTPIGNTIYF. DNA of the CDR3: TGTGCCAGCAGTTTTGGGACACCAATCGGAAACACCATATATTTT.

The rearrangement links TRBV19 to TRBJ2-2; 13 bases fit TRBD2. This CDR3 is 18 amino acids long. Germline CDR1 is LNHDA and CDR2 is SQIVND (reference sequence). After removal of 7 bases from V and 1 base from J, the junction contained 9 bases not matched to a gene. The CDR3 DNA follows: TGTGCCAGTACCTTAACCTGGACTAGCGGGAGGAACACCGGGGAGCTGTTTTTT. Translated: CASTLTWTSGRNTGELFF.

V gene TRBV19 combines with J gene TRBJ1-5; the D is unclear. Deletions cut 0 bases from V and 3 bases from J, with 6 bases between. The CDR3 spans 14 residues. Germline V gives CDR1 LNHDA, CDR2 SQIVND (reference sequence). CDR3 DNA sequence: TGTGCCAGTAGTATAGAAAGACACAATCAGCCCCAGCATTTT. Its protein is CASSIERHNQPQHF.

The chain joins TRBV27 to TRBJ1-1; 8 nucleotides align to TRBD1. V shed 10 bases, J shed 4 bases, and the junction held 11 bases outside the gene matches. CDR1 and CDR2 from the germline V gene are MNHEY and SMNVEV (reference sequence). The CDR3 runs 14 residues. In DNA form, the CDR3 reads TGTGCCACGGGGACAGGACAGGGATCCACTGAAGCTTTCTTT. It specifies CATGTGQGSTEAFF.

This CDR3 reads CTSSPSQRAGDLNEKLFF. The CDR3 DNA reads as TGCACCAGCAGCCCCTCCCAGCGGGCGGGAGATCTTAATGAAAAACTGTTTTTT. This chain connects TRBV1 to TRBJ1-4. TRBV1 is tagged as a pseudogene. CDR3 size: 18 residues.

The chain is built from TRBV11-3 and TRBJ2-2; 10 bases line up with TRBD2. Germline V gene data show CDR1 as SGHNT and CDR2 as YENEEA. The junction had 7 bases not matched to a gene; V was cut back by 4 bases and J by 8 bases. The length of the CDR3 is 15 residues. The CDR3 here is CASSSQKGLAGELFF. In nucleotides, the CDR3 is TGTGCCAGCAGCTCTCAAAAGGGACTAGCGGGGGAGCTGTTTTTT.

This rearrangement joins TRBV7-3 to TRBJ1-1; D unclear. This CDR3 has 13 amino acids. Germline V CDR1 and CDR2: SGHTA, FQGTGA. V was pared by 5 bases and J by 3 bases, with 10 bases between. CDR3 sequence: CASSTTQYTEAFF. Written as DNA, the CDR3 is TGTGCCAGCAGCACGACACAATACACTGAAGCTTTCTTT.

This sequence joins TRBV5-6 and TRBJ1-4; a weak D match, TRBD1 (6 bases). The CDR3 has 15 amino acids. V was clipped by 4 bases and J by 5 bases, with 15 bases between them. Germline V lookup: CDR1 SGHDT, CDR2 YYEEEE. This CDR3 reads CASSHAGRGNEKLFF. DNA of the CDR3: TGTGCCAGCAGCCACGCTGGCAGGGGCAATGAAAAACTGTTTTTT.

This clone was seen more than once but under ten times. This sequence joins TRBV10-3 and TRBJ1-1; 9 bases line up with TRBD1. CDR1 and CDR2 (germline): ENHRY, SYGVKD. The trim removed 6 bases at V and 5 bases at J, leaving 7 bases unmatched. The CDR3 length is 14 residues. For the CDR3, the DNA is TGTGCCATCAGCCCGACAGGGGGTCAGACTGAAGCTTTCTTT. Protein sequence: CAISPTGGQTEAFF.

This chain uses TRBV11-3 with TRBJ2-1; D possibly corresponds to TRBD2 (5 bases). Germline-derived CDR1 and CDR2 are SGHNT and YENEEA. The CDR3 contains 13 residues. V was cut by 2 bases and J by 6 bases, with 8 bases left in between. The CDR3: CASSLSGSNEQFF. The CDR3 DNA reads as TGTGCCAGCAGCTTAAGCGGATCCAATGAGCAGTTCTTC.

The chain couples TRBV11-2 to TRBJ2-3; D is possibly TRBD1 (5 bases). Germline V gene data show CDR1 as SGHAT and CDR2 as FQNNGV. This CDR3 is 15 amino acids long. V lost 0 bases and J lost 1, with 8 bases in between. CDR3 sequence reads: CASSLDGAGTDTQYF. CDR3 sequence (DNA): TGTGCCAGCAGCTTAGATGGGGCAGGCACAGATACGCAGTATTTT.

CDR3 nucleotide sequence: TGTGCCAGCAGATATTTCTCCGGAGGCTATGGCTACACCTTC. Translation: CASRYFSGGYGYTF. The chain employs TRBV6-6 and TRBJ1-2; D remains unclear. This CDR3 spans 14 amino acids. The V end lost 6 bases, the J end lost 4 bases, and 15 bases lay between the germline ends. Germline V lookup: CDR1 MNHNY, CDR2 SVGAGI (reference sequence).

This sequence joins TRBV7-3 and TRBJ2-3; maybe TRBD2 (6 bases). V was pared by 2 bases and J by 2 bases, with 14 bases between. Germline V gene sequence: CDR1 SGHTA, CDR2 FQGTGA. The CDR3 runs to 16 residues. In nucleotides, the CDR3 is TGTGCCAGCAGCTTAGAGCGTAGCGGATACACAGATACGCAGTATTTT. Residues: CASSLERSGYTDTQYF.

The CDR3 loop reads CASSLGLAGGTGELFF. The CDR3 coding sequence is TGTGCCAGCAGCTTGGGCCTAGCGGGAGGGACCGGGGAGCTGTTTTTT. The rearrangement links TRBV5-6 to TRBJ2-2; 12 bases fit TRBD2. Per germline, CDR1 SGHDT and CDR2 YYEEEE. V lost 0 bases and J lost 5; bases outside the gene matches: 2. The CDR3 length is 16 residues.

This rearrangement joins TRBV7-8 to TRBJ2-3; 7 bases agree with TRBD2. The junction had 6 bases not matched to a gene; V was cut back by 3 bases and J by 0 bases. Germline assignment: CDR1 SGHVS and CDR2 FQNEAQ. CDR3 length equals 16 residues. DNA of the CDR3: TGTGCCAGCAGCTTTGACAGCGGGGTTAGCACAGATACGCAGTATTTT. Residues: CASSFDSGVSTDTQYF.

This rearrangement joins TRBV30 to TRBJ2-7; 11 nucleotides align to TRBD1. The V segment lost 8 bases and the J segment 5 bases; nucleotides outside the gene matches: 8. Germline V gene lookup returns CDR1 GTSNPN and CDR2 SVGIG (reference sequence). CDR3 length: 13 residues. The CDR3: CAGQGAVQNEQYF. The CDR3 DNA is TGTGCCGGACAGGGGGCGGTCCAGAACGAGCAGTACTTC.

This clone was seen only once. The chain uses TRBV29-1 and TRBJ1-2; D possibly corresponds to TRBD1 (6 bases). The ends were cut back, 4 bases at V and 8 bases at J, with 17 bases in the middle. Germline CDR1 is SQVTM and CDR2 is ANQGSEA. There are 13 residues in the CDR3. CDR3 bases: TGCAGCGTTGGACGGGCGGGGGCATCCGGCTACACCTTC. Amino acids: CSVGRAGASGYTF.

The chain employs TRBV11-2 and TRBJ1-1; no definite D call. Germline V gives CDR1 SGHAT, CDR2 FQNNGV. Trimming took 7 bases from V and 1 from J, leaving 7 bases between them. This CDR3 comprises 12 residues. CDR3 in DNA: TGTGCCAGCAAGACACCGAACACTGAAGCTTTCTTT. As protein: CASKTPNTEAFF.

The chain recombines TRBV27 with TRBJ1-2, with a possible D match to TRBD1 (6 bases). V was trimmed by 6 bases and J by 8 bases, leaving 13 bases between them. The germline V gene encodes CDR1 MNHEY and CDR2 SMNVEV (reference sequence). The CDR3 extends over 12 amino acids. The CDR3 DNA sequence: TGTGCCAGCAGCCTAGGGGGTGGGGGCTACACCTTC. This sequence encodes CASSLGGGGYTF.

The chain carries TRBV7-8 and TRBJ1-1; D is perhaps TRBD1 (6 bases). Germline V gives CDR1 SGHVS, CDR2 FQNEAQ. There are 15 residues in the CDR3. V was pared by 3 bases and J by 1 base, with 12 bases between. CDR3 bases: TGTGCCAGCAGCTTGCGGGGGGCCGCGAACACTGAAGCTTTCTTT. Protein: CASSLRGAANTEAFF.

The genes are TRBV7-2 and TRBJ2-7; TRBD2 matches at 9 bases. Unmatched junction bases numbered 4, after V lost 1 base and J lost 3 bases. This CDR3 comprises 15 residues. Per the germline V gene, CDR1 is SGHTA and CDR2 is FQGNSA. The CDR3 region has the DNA TGTGCCAGCAGCTTAGTAGGGACTAGCAGCTACGAGCAGTACTTC. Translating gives CASSLVGTSSYEQYF.

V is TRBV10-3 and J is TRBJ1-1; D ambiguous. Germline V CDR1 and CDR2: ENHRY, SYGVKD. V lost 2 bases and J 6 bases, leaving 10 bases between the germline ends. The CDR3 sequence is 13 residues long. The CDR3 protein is CAISETPSSEAFF. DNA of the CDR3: TGTGCCATCAGTGAGACCCCAAGCTCTGAAGCTTTCTTT.

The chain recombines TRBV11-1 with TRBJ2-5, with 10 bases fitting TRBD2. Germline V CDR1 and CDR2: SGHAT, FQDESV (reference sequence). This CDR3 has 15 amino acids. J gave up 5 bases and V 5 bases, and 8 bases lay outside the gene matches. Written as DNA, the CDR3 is TGTGCCAGCAGCCCAGCGGGGGGGCTCTCCGAGACCCAGTACTTC. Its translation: CASSPAGGLSETQYF.

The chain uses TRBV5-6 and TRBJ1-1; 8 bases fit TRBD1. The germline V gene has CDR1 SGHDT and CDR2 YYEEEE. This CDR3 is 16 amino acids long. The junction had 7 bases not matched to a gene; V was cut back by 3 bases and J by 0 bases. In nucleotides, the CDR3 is TGTGCCAGCAGCTCAGGGGGCCGGTGGATGAACACTGAAGCTTTCTTT. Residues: CASSSGGRWMNTEAFF.

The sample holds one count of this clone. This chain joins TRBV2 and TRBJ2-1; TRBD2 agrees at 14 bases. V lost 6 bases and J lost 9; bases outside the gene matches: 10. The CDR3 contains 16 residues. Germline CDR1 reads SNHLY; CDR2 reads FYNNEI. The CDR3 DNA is TGTGCCAGCAGCCGACGGACTAGCGGGGGGAATGGTGAGCAGTTCTTC. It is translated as CASSRRTSGGNGEQFF.

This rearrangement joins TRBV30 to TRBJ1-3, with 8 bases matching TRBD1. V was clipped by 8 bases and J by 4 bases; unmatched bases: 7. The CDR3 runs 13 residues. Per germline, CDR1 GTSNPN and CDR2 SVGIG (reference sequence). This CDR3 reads CARTGQGGNTIYF. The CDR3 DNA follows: TGTGCCCGAACCGGACAGGGCGGAAACACCATATATTTT.

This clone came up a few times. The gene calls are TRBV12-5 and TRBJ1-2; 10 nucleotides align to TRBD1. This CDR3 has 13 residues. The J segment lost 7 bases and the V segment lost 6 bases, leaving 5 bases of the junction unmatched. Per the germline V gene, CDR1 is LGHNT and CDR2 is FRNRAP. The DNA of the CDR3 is TGTGCTAGTGGCTCGACAGGGGGCTTTGGCTACACCTTC. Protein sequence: CASGSTGGFGYTF. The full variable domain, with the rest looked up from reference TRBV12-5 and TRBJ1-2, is DARVTQTPRHKVTEMGQEVTMRCQPILGHNTVFWYRQTMMQGLELLAYFRNRAPLDDSGMPKDRFSAEMPDATLATLKIQPSEPRDSAVYFCASGSTGGFGYTFGSGTRLTVV.